This T cell receptor (beta chain) is from a study of breast tumors, draining lymph nodes, adjacent tissues. The V segment lost 4 bases and the J segment 1 base; nucleotides outside the gene matches: 3. This CDR3 region has 15 residues. Germline assignment: CDR1 SGHVS and CDR2 FNYEAQ. Overall study results and limits: That most tumor T cells come from lymph nodes remained unproven. Luminal-like breast cancer showed significantly greater tumor-nontumor repertoire similarity than basal-like breast cancer did. Tumor repertoires ranked between lymph nodes and nontumor tissue in diversity, with V and J gene preferences.

MiXCR, applied by TCRdb to the multiplex PCR reads, yields one record per CDR3 protein. The data contain 90,000 to 120,000 distinct CDR3 sequences, approximately 21% of them seen just once; the ten biggest clones take up roughly 1.2%. This clonotype was picked up many times. Its antigen is undetermined. The lymph nodes were axillary draining lymph nodes from breast cancer patients. This TCR came from a female donor with breast cancer. Some clones in this sample may be carry-over from other donors' samples. Sequencing used axillary lymph node tissue. The chain couples TRBV7-6 to TRBJ1-4, with 7 bases aligning to TRBD1. CDR3 amino acids: CASSYSGGTNEKLFF. The CDR3 nucleotides are TGTGCCAGCAGCTACTCAGGGGGAACTAATGAAAAACTGTTTTTT.